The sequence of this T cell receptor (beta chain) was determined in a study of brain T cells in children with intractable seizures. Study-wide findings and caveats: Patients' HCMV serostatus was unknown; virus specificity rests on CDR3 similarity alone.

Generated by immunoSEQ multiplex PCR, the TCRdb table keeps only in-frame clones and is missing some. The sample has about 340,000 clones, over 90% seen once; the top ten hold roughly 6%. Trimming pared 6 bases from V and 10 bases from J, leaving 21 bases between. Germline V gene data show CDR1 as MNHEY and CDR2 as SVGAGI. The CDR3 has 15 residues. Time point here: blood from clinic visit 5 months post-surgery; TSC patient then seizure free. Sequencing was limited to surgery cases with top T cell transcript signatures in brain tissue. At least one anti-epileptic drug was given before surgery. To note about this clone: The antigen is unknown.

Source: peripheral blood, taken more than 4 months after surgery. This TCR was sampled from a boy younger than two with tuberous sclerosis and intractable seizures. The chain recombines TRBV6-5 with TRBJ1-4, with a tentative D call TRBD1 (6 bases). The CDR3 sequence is CASRRDTTTKGKLFF. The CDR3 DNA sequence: TGTGCCAGCAGACGGGACACCACAACTAAGGGAAAACTGTTTTTT.